The 21 T cell receptor beta chains given below trace back to one sample, sequenced in a study of T cell responses to AZD1222 COVID-19 vaccine (dated by TCRdb to 2020 to 2022). The receptor library was made with the immunoSEQ multiplex PCR assay. TCRdb obtained this table from immuneACCESS and retained in-frame rearrangements with V and J assigned. These tables miss some clones; where compared with another copy, unresolved V genes account for less than half of the shortfall, and the remainder is unexplained. For this sample the table gives about 140,000 clones, of which about 86% were detected only once. The ten top clones hold roughly 5.1% of the sample. The sample's time point label is to be understood as: about 28 days (+/-7) after the second vaccine dose. This specimen was peripheral blood, taken 28 days after the second AZD1222 dose. Source of these receptors: an adult who received the AZD1222 COVID-19 vaccine.

This chain joins TRBV5-4 and TRBJ2-1; a weak D match, TRBD1 (6 bases). The CDR3 length is 15 residues. V was shortened by 0 bases and J by 2 bases, with 9 bases between the two germline ends. Germline V gene lookup returns CDR1 SGHNT and CDR2 YYREEE (reference sequence). This CDR3 is CASSLDRATYNEQFF. DNA for the CDR3: TGTGCCAGCAGCTTGGACAGGGCGACCTACAATGAGCAGTTCTTC.

CDR3 amino acids: CASSEGPGQGQPQHF. Written as DNA, the CDR3 is TGTGCCAGCAGTGAAGGGCCGGGACAGGGACAGCCCCAGCATTTT. The genes are TRBV2 and TRBJ1-5, with 9 bases identical to TRBD1. V lost 1 base, J lost 7 bases, and 5 bases stayed unmatched. CDR1 is SNHLY and CDR2 is FYNNEI in the germline V gene. The CDR3 length is 15 residues.

The table lists this clone with a few counts. The genes are TRBV5-1 and TRBJ1-1; D is uncertain. CDR1 is SGHRS and CDR2 is YFSETQ in the germline V gene. This CDR3 has 14 amino acids. V shed 4 bases and J shed 2 bases, with 12 bases lying between them. The CDR3 sequence is CASSIQATNTEAFF. The CDR3 DNA sequence: TGCGCCAGCAGCATCCAGGCGACTAACACTGAAGCTTTCTTT.

Only a few counts were recorded for this clone. The rearrangement joins TRBV30 to TRBJ2-7, with 7 nucleotides matching TRBD2. The CDR3 runs 15 residues. In germline, CDR1 is GTSNPN, CDR2 SVGIG (reference sequence). The V and J ends lost 5 bases and 2 bases, in that order; junction bases with no gene match: 12. CDR3 in amino acids: CAWEGLAGDTYEQYF. The CDR3 DNA sequence: TGTGCCTGGGAAGGACTGGCGGGGGATACCTACGAGCAGTACTTC. Combining the CDR3 with reference TRBV30 and TRBJ2-7 gives the whole variable domain SQTIHQWPATLVQPVGSPLSLECTVEGTSNPNLYWYRQAAGRGLQLLFYSVGIGQISSEVPQNLSASRPQDRQFILSSKKLLLSDSGFYLCAWEGLAGDTYEQYFGPGTRLTVT.

The count of this clone is one. The chain couples TRBV24-1 to TRBJ1-5; unclear D gene. CDR1 is KGHDR, CDR2 SFDVKD, per germline. V gave up 3 bases and J gave up 6 bases, with 26 bases separating them. The CDR3 has 19 residues. CDR3 nucleotide sequence: TGTGCCACCAGTGATGTCGTTGGCACCAGCGTGGAAGTATTTCAGCCCCAGCATTTT. As protein: CATSDVVGTSVEVFQPQHF.

This chain uses TRBV7-9 with TRBJ1-3, with D unresolved. The CDR3 length is 15 residues. V gave up 5 bases and J gave up 2 bases, with 13 bases separating them. Germline-derived CDR1 and CDR2 are SEHNR and FQNEAQ (reference sequence). CDR3 nucleotide sequence: TGTGCCAGCAGCCCCTGGTTGACGACTGGAAACACCATATATTTT. It yields the protein CASSPWLTTGNTIYF.

This rearrangement joins TRBV5-6 to TRBJ1-2; 10 nucleotides agree with TRBD1. The J segment lost 7 bases and the V segment lost 3 bases, leaving 18 bases of the junction unmatched. CDR3 length equals 18 residues. CDR1 SGHDT and CDR2 YYEEEE come from the germline V gene. The CDR3 DNA is TGTGCCAGCAGCTCAAACGGGGACAGGGGTTTCCTATGGGGTGGCTACACCTTC. Translated, it gives CASSSNGDRGFLWGGYTF.

V gene TRBV6-6 combines with J gene TRBJ1-2; TRBD1 is a possible D gene (6 bases). The germline V gene encodes CDR1 MNHNY and CDR2 SVGAGI (reference sequence). Trimming cost V 6 bases and J 4 bases, with 15 bases left between them. The CDR3 has 14 residues. DNA for the CDR3: TGTGCCAGCAGCCTCAAGGAGGGGGGCTATGGCTACACCTTC. Translated, it gives CASSLKEGGYGYTF.

This clone was recorded once. The chain links TRBV6-1 to TRBJ1-1; D is uncertain. Trimming shortened V by 3 bases and J by 1 base, and 6 bases separated the two germline ends. CDR3 length: 13 amino acids. Germline values: CDR1 MNHNS, CDR2 SASEGT. CDR3 sequence: CASSDPGNTEAFF. The CDR3 coding sequence is TGTGCCAGCAGTGATCCTGGGAACACTGAAGCTTTCTTT.

The chain combines TRBV7-2 with TRBJ2-2, with D unclear. CDR1 is SGHTA, CDR2 FQGNSA, per germline. The V and J ends lost 5 bases and 0 bases respectively, with 4 bases between them. The length of the CDR3 is 13 residues. CDR3 protein: CASSPTNTGELFF. CDR3 DNA: TGTGCCAGCAGCCCAACGAACACCGGGGAGCTGTTTTTT.

V and J are TRBV28 and TRBJ1-3; 12 bases map to TRBD1. CDR3 length: 18 amino acids. The trim removed 2 bases at V and 0 bases at J, leaving 5 bases unmatched. CDR1 and CDR2 (germline): MDHEN, SYDVKM. The CDR3 spells CASSLGGTGGFSGNTIYF. DNA of the CDR3: TGTGCCAGCAGTTTAGGAGGGACAGGGGGCTTCTCTGGAAACACCATATATTTT.

This chain joins TRBV6-1 and TRBJ2-7, with D possibly being TRBD1 (5 bases). This CDR3 has 15 amino acids. Trimming removed 2 bases from V and 0 bases from J, with 11 bases in between. From germline, CDR1 is MNHNS and CDR2 SASEGT. The CDR3 here is CASSEYGAASYEQYF. The CDR3 nucleotides read TGTGCCAGCAGTGAATATGGGGCGGCCTCCTACGAGCAGTACTTC.

V and J are TRBV19 and TRBJ1-6; TRBD1 aligns across 9 bases. The V and J ends lost 1 base and 10 bases, in that order; junction bases with no gene match: 5. This CDR3 has 15 amino acids. Germline-derived CDR1 and CDR2 are LNHDA and SQIVND (reference sequence). CDR3 DNA sequence: TGTGCCAGTAGTATAGCTGGACAGGGGAGGTCACCCCTCCACTTT. It translates to CASSIAGQGRSPLHF.

V and J are TRBV6-5 and TRBJ1-3; D gene ambiguous. The ends were cut back, 6 bases at V and 8 bases at J, with 14 bases in the middle. Per the germline V gene, CDR1 is MNHEY and CDR2 is SVGAGI. The CDR3 extends over 13 amino acids. CDR3 bases: TGTGCCAGCAGGGTCGGGTCCATGGACACCATATATTTT. Translation gives CASRVGSMDTIYF.

CDR3 nucleotides: TGTGCCTGGAGTGTGGGCGTATCGTCCTTGGGTTCACCCCTCCACTTT. Translated: CAWSVGVSSLGSPLHF. The chain is built from TRBV30 and TRBJ1-6; unclear D gene. Per germline, CDR1 GTSNPN and CDR2 SVGIG (reference sequence). Trimming left V 0 bases short and J 9 bases short, with 18 bases between. This CDR3 contains 16 residues.

This chain links TRBV3-1 (or the pseudogene TRBV3-2) with TRBJ1-6; D might be TRBD1 (5 bases). The germline V gene has CDR1 LGHDT and CDR2 YNNKEL (reference sequence). This CDR3 is built from 13 residues. Trimming left V 7 bases short and J 7 bases short, with 11 bases between. CDR3 loop: CASTRGGNSPLHF. In DNA form, the CDR3 reads TGTGCCAGCACCCGGGGGGGAAATTCACCCCTCCACTTT.

V is TRBV5-5 and J is TRBJ2-7, with 9 bases that match TRBD1. Germline-derived CDR1 and CDR2 are SGHKS and YYEKEE (reference sequence). The CDR3 spans 16 residues. Trimming at V came to 1 base and at J to 1 base, leaving 6 bases not matched to a gene. This CDR3 reads CASSLRRQGVSYEQYF. CDR3 sequence (DNA): TGTGCCAGCAGCTTGAGGCGACAGGGGGTTTCCTACGAGCAGTACTTC.

The chain recombines TRBV5-4 with TRBJ2-7; D ambiguous. Between the trimmed V and J ends, which lost 0 bases and 2 bases, there was a span of 6 bases. This CDR3 region has 13 residues. Germline values: CDR1 SGHNT, CDR2 YYREEE (reference sequence). The CDR3 DNA sequence: TGTGCCAGCAGCTTGGGTGGCCCCTACGAGCAGTACTTC. It yields the protein CASSLGGPYEQYF.

The genes are TRBV5-6 and TRBJ1-5, with D possibly being TRBD1 (5 bases). Looked up from germline, CDR1 is SGHDT and CDR2 is YYEEEE. This CDR3 comprises 15 residues. The V and J ends lost 1 base and 5 bases respectively, with 13 bases between them. CDR3 DNA: TGTGCCAGCAGCTTGCGGGGGGGTAGGGATCAGCCCCAGCATTTT. This sequence encodes CASSLRGGRDQPQHF.

V and J are TRBV18 and TRBJ1-3; D is perhaps TRBD1 (5 bases). This CDR3 has 19 residues. Trimming stripped 6 bases from V and 1 base from J, with 25 bases between. Germline values: CDR1 KGHSH, CDR2 LQKENI. DNA of the CDR3: TGTGCCAGCTCGCTCCGAAGGGGAACAGCTTCGGAGTCTGGAAACACCATATATTTT. This translates into CASSLRRGTASESGNTIYF.

The genes are TRBV28 and TRBJ1-6; perhaps TRBD1 as D (5 bases). The V end lost 1 base, the J end lost 2 bases, and 9 bases lay between the germline ends. The CDR3 contains 16 residues. Germline values: CDR1 MDHEN, CDR2 SYDVKM. This CDR3 reads CASSLYGGTYNSPLHF. The CDR3 nucleotides read TGTGCCAGCAGTTTATACGGGGGGACCTATAATTCACCCCTCCACTTT.